The 5 T cell receptor beta chains reported below all come from one sample, sequenced in a study of blood T cell repertoires in COVID-19. Profiling relied on immunoSEQ multiplex PCR, and the TCRdb table lists in-frame clones only, not all of them. The table records approximately 81,000 clones, 91% of them present only once. The sequencing input was peripheral blood. These receptors were taken from a woman in her fifties or sixties in a cohort sampled during active COVID-19.

The V gene is TRBV5-1, the J gene TRBJ1-4; the match to TRBD1 covers 8 bases. Looked up from germline, CDR1 is SGHRS and CDR2 is YFSETQ. The V gene end was trimmed by 2 bases and the J gene end by 8 bases; junction bases not matched to a gene: 5. The CDR3 length is 14 residues. This chain's CDR3 is CASSFGQGREKLFF. DNA for the CDR3: TGCGCCAGCAGCTTCGGACAGGGCCGAGAAAAACTGTTTTTT.

V gene TRBV19 combines with J gene TRBJ2-1, with TRBD2 identical over 9 bases. This CDR3 region has 15 residues. CDR1 LNHDA and CDR2 SQIVND come from the germline V gene (reference sequence). The J segment lost 6 bases and the V segment lost 1 base, leaving 4 bases of the junction unmatched. The CDR3: CASSIGGRAVNEQFF. DNA of the CDR3: TGTGCCAGTAGTATAGGCGGGAGGGCCGTCAATGAGCAGTTCTTC.

CDR3 DNA sequence: TGTGCCAGCAGTGAACAGGGGCAGGGAAACACCATATATTTT. It specifies CASSEQGQGNTIYF. The V and J genes are TRBV2 and TRBJ1-3; perhaps TRBD1 as D (6 bases). This CDR3 has 14 amino acids. Germline loops: CDR1 SNHLY, CDR2 FYNNEI. V lost 2 bases and J 4 bases, leaving 9 bases between the germline ends.

This chain links TRBV5-1 with TRBJ1-6; D not resolved. The V end was cut by 7 bases, the J end by 0 bases, with 11 bases between. Per germline, CDR1 SGHRS and CDR2 YFSETQ. The CDR3 runs 15 residues. CDR3 protein: CASRTGISYNSPLHF. In DNA form, the CDR3 reads TGCGCCAGCCGAACCGGGATCTCCTATAATTCACCCCTCCACTTT.

The V call is TRBV5-1, the J call TRBJ1-3; no clear D. The CDR3 has 15 residues. Germline V gives CDR1 SGHRS, CDR2 YFSETQ. Trimming cost V 0 bases and J 2 bases, with 9 bases left between them. CDR3 DNA sequence: TGCGCCAGCAGCTTGGGGGCCGGGGCTGGAAACACCATATATTTT. Amino acid sequence: CASSLGAGAGNTIYF.